The clone carrying this T cell receptor beta chain has more than one count but fewer than ten. The antigen remains undetermined. The library protocol tagged individual cDNA molecules with unique molecular identifiers. Each CDR3 protein gets one entry after TCRdb re-called the 5' RACE reads with MiXCR. This sample has about 46,000 distinct CDR3 sequences, with 5.4% found just once. The record originates from a study of early T cells in non-severe SARS-CoV-2 infection. Study in general: Sequencing targeted bulk RNA from unsorted whole blood, leaving chains unpaired. Study-level points and caveats: Private and CD4 specificities were missed by VDJdb matching, skewed to anti-spike CD8.

Trimming shortened V by 4 bases and J by 4 bases, and 9 bases separated the two germline ends. The CDR3 covers 13 residues. Germline V gives CDR1 SGDLS, CDR2 YYNGEE. The J gene is TRBJ2-1, the V gene TRBV9; D gene uncertain. The sequencing here drew on whole blood, taken at baseline. The TCR originated in an adult who was a healthcare worker with PCR-confirmed SARS-CoV-2 infection or an uninfected control (not recorded which). In nucleotides, the CDR3 is TGTGCCAGCAGCATTTCAACGTACAATGAGCAGTTCTTC. Its protein is CASSISTYNEQFF.